Each of the 17 T cell receptor beta chains below was sequenced from the same sample in a study of shared clonotypes between healthy human individuals. Positively selected for CCR7, the CD45RO-negative cells used as naive CD8 cells excluded terminally differentiated effector memory CD45RA+ cells. Only in-frame clones appear in the TCRdb table, and some are missing; sequencing was by immunoSEQ multiplex PCR. The sample lists some 2.1 million clones, approximately 94% occurring once. Sequencing was carried out using naive CD8+ T cells sorted from blood. These receptors were collected from a man aged 18-30 years in good health.

The chain couples TRBV10-1 to TRBJ2-2; D perhaps matches TRBD1 (7 bases). Germline V CDR1 and CDR2: WNHNN, SYGVQD (reference sequence). The CDR3 has 15 amino acids. V was pared by 4 bases and J by 3 bases, with 12 bases between. The CDR3 DNA reads as TGCGCCAGCAGTGCCACAGGGGAGGACACCGGGGAGCTGTTTTTT. Protein sequence: CASSATGEDTGELFF.

Comment on this clone: The sample contains more than one DNA sequence encoding this CDR3. The rearrangement links TRBV5-4 to TRBJ2-3; D gene uncertain. Germline CDR1 is SGHNT and CDR2 is YYREEE (reference sequence). The CDR3 totals 14 residues. Deletions cut 4 bases from V and 1 base from J, with 10 bases between. The DNA of the CDR3 is TGTGCCAGCAGCCTGGGGTGGGGCACAGATACGCAGTATTTT. Protein product: CASSLGWGTDTQYF.

This sequence joins TRBV4-3 and TRBJ2-5, with D tentatively TRBD1 or TRBD2 (5 bases each). V dropped 0 bases and J dropped 1 base, with 12 bases sitting between them. In germline, CDR1 is LGHNA, CDR2 YSLEER. This CDR3 spans 16 amino acids. In DNA form, the CDR3 reads TGCGCCAGCAGCCAAGATCTTGAGGGGTTCCAAGAGACCCAGTACTTC. Protein sequence: CASSQDLEGFQETQYF.

The J gene is TRBJ1-6, the V gene TRBV15; D unresolved. The germline CDR1 and CDR2 sequences are LNHNV and YYDKDF (reference sequence). This CDR3 has 22 residues. V shed 3 bases and J shed 0 bases, with 27 bases lying between them. The CDR3 here is CATSSRHSDTLDSSSYNSPLHF. The CDR3, as DNA: TGTGCCACCAGCAGCCGACATAGCGATACTCTAGATTCCAGCTCCTATAATTCACCCCTCCACTTT.

V is TRBV6-1 and J is TRBJ2-1, with 10 bases aligning to TRBD2. This CDR3 is built from 15 residues. The trim removed 5 bases at V and 3 bases at J, leaving 4 bases unmatched. Germline V CDR1 and CDR2: MNHNS, SASEGT. CDR3 in DNA: TGTGCCAGCAGTCTACTAGCGGGAAACTACAATGAGCAGTTCTTC. Translation: CASSLLAGNYNEQFF.

A few counts support this clone. The gene calls are TRBV18 and TRBJ1-1; D gene ambiguous. Trimming removed 6 bases at V and 0 bases at J, with 17 bases between. Germline CDR1 KGHSH, CDR2 LQKENI. CDR3 length equals 16 residues. Written as DNA, the CDR3 is TGTGCCAGCTCGTCAGACGGCTCCATGTTGAACACTGAAGCTTTCTTT. The encoded protein is CASSSDGSMLNTEAFF.

The V and J genes are TRBV21-1 and TRBJ2-7; the D call TRBD2 from the table was never checked on the DNA. TRBV21-1 constitutes a pseudogene. The CDR3 has 17 residues. For the CDR3, the DNA is TGTGCCAGCAGCAAAGTGGGGGGGGAACCGAGCTCCTACGAGCAGTACTTC. This translates into CASSKVGGEPSSYEQYF.

This chain uses TRBV4-3 with TRBJ2-1; D is unclear. Germline CDR1 and CDR2: LGHNA and YSLEER. Trimming shortened V by 0 bases and J by 3 bases, and 9 bases separated the two germline ends. This CDR3 is 15 amino acids long. CDR3 bases: TGCGCCAGCAGCCAAGACGCGACTTACTACAATGAGCAGTTCTTC. Protein product: CASSQDATYYNEQFF.

The chain has TRBV5-1 and TRBJ2-1, with TRBD2 identical over 11 bases. Germline loops: CDR1 SGHRS, CDR2 YFSETQ. The CDR3 has 20 amino acids. The V and J ends lost 2 bases and 0 bases, in that order; junction bases with no gene match: 13. CDR3 in amino acids: CASSFGTSGIFMSSYNEQFF. The CDR3 coding sequence is TGCGCCAGCAGCTTTGGGACTAGCGGAATTTTTATGAGCTCCTACAATGAGCAGTTCTTC.

In the case of this clone: Within the sample, other DNA sequences also encode this same CDR3. This rearrangement joins TRBV5-1 to TRBJ2-7, with TRBD2 as a possible D gene (6 bases). V was trimmed by 2 bases and J by 6 bases, leaving 12 bases between them. Germline CDR1 and CDR2: SGHRS and YFSETQ. There are 13 residues in the CDR3. The CDR3 sequence: CASSLGQGGEQYF. In nucleotides, the CDR3 is TGCGCCAGCAGCTTAGGGCAGGGAGGCGAGCAGTACTTC.

This chain connects TRBV6-5 to TRBJ2-1; D may be TRBD2 (5 bases). In germline, CDR1 is MNHEY, CDR2 SVGAGI. The CDR3 extends over 15 amino acids. The V gene lost 0 bases and the J gene lost 10 bases, with 16 bases spanning the gap. The CDR3 loop reads CASSYSTGGYGEQFF. CDR3 nucleotide sequence: TGTGCCAGCAGTTACTCGACGGGCGGGTACGGGGAGCAGTTCTTC.

This chain uses TRBV27 with TRBJ1-6; 9 nucleotides agree with TRBD1. The germline CDR1 and CDR2 sequences are MNHEY and SMNVEV (reference sequence). The CDR3 contains 16 residues. The junction had 10 bases not matched to a gene; V was cut back by 5 bases and J by 8 bases. DNA of the CDR3: TGTGCCAGCAGTCCCCCCCCAGGGACAGGGTATTCACCCCTCCACTTT. Amino acids: CASSPPPGTGYSPLHF.

The genes are TRBV7-3 and TRBJ2-3; a weak D match, TRBD2 (6 bases). V was pared by 4 bases and J by 0 bases, with 11 bases between. The CDR3 is 15 residues long. CDR1 is SGHTA and CDR2 is FQGTGA in the germline V gene. This CDR3 is CASSWDSGSTDTQYF. Written as DNA, the CDR3 is TGTGCCAGCAGCTGGGACTCCGGGAGCACAGATACGCAGTATTTT.

The rearrangement joins TRBV7-8 to TRBJ1-2; weak D call: TRBD1 (6 bases). Per the germline V gene, CDR1 is SGHVS and CDR2 is FQNEAQ. V lost 1 base and J 4 bases, leaving 10 bases between the germline ends. The CDR3 covers 14 residues. CDR3 in amino acids: CASSLGQVFYGYTF. The CDR3 bases are TGTGCCAGCAGCTTAGGACAGGTGTTCTATGGCTACACCTTC.

V is TRBV7-9 and J is TRBJ2-1; the D is unclear. The CDR3 is 15 residues long. V lost 4 bases to trimming and J lost 5 bases, with 15 bases between them. Germline V gene data show CDR1 as SEHNR and CDR2 as FQNEAQ (reference sequence). In DNA, the CDR3 is TGTGCCAGCAGCTCAGAATGGACCCTGCACAATGAGCAGTTCTTC. Protein product: CASSSEWTLHNEQFF.

V and J are TRBV14 and TRBJ2-7, with D maybe TRBD2 (6 bases). The CDR3 consists of 13 residues. Germline V lookup: CDR1 SGHDN, CDR2 FVKESK. Trimming took 2 bases from V and 4 from J, leaving 9 bases between them. The CDR3 reads CASSQYGGYEQYF. The DNA for the CDR3 is TGTGCCAGCAGCCAATACGGGGGTTACGAGCAGTACTTC.

The chain couples TRBV5-1 to TRBJ1-1, with a possible D match to TRBD1 (5 bases). V was trimmed by 4 bases and J by 1 base, leaving 8 bases between them. Germline CDR1 reads SGHRS; CDR2 reads YFSETQ. CDR3 length equals 13 residues. The CDR3 here is CASSDTGNTEAFF. The CDR3 DNA is TGCGCCAGCAGCGATACAGGGAACACTGAAGCTTTCTTT.